This is a list of T cell receptor beta chains from one sample in a study of T-cell reconstitution after alpha-beta-depleted transplantation in children. A single record per CDR3 protein comes from TCRdb applying MiXCR to the PCR reads. The sample contains 190,000 or so distinct CDR3 sequences, just under 6.5% of which appear only once. Sample: PBMCs, taken before TCRalphabeta/CD19-depleted stem cell transplant. These receptors were obtained from a girl younger than two with combined immunodeficiency, due to receive a stem cell transplant. Each CDR3 is given without its conserved first and last residue. The order of the fields is CDR3 length, V gene, D gene, CDR3 protein. A D gene is named only where the DNA matches it firmly.

>11|TRBV20-1|.
SANAGALWEQY
>11|TRBV7-6|.
ASSLLASEKLF
>11|TRBV12-3/TRBV12-4|.
ASSPATYNEQF
>10|TRBV5-5|.
ASSFGSHEQY
>14|TRBV7-9|TRBD2
ASSLGSGGRRGELF
>14|TRBV20-1|TRBD2
SAWTSGREVTDTQY
>12|TRBV12-3/TRBV12-4|.
ASTLEHSYNEQF
>11|TRBV4-2|TRBD2
ASNPAGGDTQY
>12|TRBV5-1|.
ASSLRLNYYEQY
>11|TRBV12-3/TRBV12-4|.
ASRKSGANVLT
>12|TRBV4-2|.
ASSQVLASDEQY